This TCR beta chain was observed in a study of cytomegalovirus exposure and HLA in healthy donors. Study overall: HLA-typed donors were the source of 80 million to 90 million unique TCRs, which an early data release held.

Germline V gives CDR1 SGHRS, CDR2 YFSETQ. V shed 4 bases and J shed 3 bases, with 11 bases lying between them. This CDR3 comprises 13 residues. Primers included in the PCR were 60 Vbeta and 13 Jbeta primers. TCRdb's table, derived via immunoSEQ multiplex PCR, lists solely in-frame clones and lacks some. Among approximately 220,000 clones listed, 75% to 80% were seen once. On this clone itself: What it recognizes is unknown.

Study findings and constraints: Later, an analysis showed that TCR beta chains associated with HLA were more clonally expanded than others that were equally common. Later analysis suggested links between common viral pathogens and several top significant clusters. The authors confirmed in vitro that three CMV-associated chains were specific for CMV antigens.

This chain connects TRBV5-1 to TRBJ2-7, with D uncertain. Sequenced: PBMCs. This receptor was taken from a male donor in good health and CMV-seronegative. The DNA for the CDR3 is TGCGCCAGCAGCCCGAGAGAGGACTACGAGCAGTACTTC. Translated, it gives CASSPREDYEQYF. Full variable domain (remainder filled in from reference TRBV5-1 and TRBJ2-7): KAGVTQTPRYLIKTRGQQVTLSCSPISGHRSVSWYQQTPGQGLQFLFEYFSETQRNKGNFPGRFSGRQFSNSRSEMNVSTLELGDSALYLCASSPREDYEQYFGPGTRLTVT.